A selection of T cell receptor beta chains follows, all from one sample in a study of cytomegalovirus exposure and HLA in healthy donors. Assay used: immunoSEQ multiplex PCR; TCRdb lists only in-frame clones, some missing. This table holds more than 95,000 clones. The sample taken for sequencing was PBMCs. These receptors were collected from a man under 40 in good health and CMV-seronegative. CDR3s leave out the opening cysteine and the closing phenylalanine or tryptophan.

V: TRBV19; J: TRBJ1-1; CDR3: ASTDLEGTEAF
V: TRBV7-8; J: TRBJ2-1; CDR3: ASIPPLAVRDEQF
V: TRBV28; J: TRBJ1-5; CDR3: ASSNRALSVGQPQH
V: TRBV5-4; J: TRBJ1-3; CDR3: ASSPDRSSGNTIY
V: TRBV2; J: TRBJ2-5; CDR3: ASNRDRALETQY
V: TRBV30; J: TRBJ1-2; CDR3: AWSAYRGKANYGYT
V: TRBV4-3; J: TRBJ2-7; CDR3: ASSQELDRDYEQY
V: TRBV27; J: TRBJ1-2; CDR3: ASRRAGGIDGYT
V: TRBV29-1; J: TRBJ2-7; CDR3: SVQTGTGGYEQY
V: TRBV19; J: TRBJ1-2; CDR3: ASRAGTGASYGYT
V: TRBV18; J: TRBJ1-2; CDR3: ASSPDRQGATYGYT
V: TRBV5-6; J: TRBJ2-3; CDR3: ASSPGQVQGDTQY
V: TRBV7-3; J: TRBJ2-3; CDR3: ASSLSTGGYTDTQY
V: TRBV6-1; J: TRBJ2-1; CDR3: ASSELLAGYNEQF
V: TRBV7-2; J: TRBJ1-2; CDR3: ASSSFHGYT
V: TRBV10-3; J: TRBJ2-7; CDR3: AISETELYEQY
V: TRBV29-1; J: TRBJ2-3; CDR3: SVGLRRRADTQY
V: TRBV19; J: TRBJ2-1; CDR3: ASSILGTYNEQF
V: TRBV7-2; J: TRBJ2-7; CDR3: ASSPRQGTYEQY
V: TRBV7-9; J: TRBJ1-1; CDR3: ASSGRGFTEAF
V: TRBV4-1; J: TRBJ2-5; CDR3: ASSLAGTVETQY
V: TRBV7-2; J: TRBJ1-1; CDR3: ASSWGGENTEAF
V: TRBV28; J: TRBJ1-1; CDR3: ASSSENTEAF
V: TRBV20-1; J: TRBJ2-7; CDR3: SARGAEQY
V: TRBV5-1; J: TRBJ1-2; CDR3: ASSSMDSRDGYT
V: TRBV4-2; J: TRBJ2-5; CDR3: ASSQDPVAGETQY
V: TRBV4-2; J: TRBJ1-4; CDR3: ASSQDKGQGATNEKLF
V: TRBV28; J: TRBJ2-2; CDR3: ASSFGTGGARRTGELF
V: TRBV6-5; J: TRBJ2-3; CDR3: ASRQAGTTDTQY
V: TRBV7-9; J: TRBJ1-1; CDR3: ASSLASWDRGFGDTEAF
V: TRBV11-2; J: TRBJ1-1; CDR3: ASSLAVGAEAF
V: TRBV9; J: TRBJ2-7; CDR3: ASSVEGAVPYEQY
V: TRBV11-2; J: TRBJ1-2; CDR3: ASSSVGGPVRGYT
V: TRBV5-4; J: TRBJ2-1; CDR3: ASSLALSGRARNEQF
V: TRBV19; J: TRBJ2-5; CDR3: ASSGLAGEETQY
V: TRBV28; J: TRBJ2-7; CDR3: ASSAGTGGEYEQY
V: TRBV11-2; J: TRBJ2-7; CDR3: ASSFRTSGMVSYEQY
V: TRBV5-5; J: TRBJ2-5; CDR3: ASSRHGGRIQETQY
V: TRBV9; J: TRBJ1-2; CDR3: ASSVGRGWSGGSYGYT
V: TRBV6-5; J: TRBJ1-1; CDR3: ASSLAGGNTEAF
V: TRBV4-1; J: TRBJ2-2; CDR3: ASSQDRGGTTGELF
V: TRBV6-1; J: TRBJ1-4; CDR3: ASSALTGLGEKLF
V: TRBV29-1; J: TRBJ1-5; CDR3: SVVSTAGQPQH
V: TRBV27; J: TRBJ2-7; CDR3: ASSSQGPYEQY
V: TRBV18; J: TRBJ2-5; CDR3: ASSPRQGVKETQY